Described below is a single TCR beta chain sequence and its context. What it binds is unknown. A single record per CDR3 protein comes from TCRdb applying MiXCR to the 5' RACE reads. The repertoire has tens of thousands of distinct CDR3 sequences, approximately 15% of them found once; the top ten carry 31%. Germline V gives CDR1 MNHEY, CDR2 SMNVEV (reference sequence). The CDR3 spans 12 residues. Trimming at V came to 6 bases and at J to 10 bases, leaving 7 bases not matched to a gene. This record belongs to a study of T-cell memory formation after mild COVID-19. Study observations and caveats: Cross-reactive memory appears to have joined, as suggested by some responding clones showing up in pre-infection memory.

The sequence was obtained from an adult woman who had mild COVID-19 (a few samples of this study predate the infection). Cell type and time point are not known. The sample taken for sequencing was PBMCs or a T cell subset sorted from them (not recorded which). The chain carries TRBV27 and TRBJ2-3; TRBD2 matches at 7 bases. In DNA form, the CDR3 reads TGTGCCAGCAGAGAAGTCGGGAGGCCGCAGTATTTT. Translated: CASREVGRPQYF.